Listed here are 31 T cell receptor beta chains from one sample, sequenced in a study of blood T cell repertoires in COVID-19. Profiling relied on immunoSEQ multiplex PCR, and the TCRdb table lists in-frame clones only, not all of them. In the table there are roughly 150,000 clones, 70% to 90% of which are singletons. The specimen was peripheral blood. These receptors originate from a man between 45 and 60 years old with acute or convalescent COVID-19.

The chain couples TRBV5-6 to TRBJ2-3, with TRBD1 as a possible D gene (6 bases). This CDR3 is 14 amino acids long. Between the trimmed V and J ends, which lost 5 bases and 0 bases, there was a span of 10 bases. Per the germline V gene, CDR1 is SGHDT and CDR2 is YYEEEE. CDR3 sequence: CASRTGISTDTQYF. The CDR3 DNA follows: TGTGCCAGCAGGACAGGCATAAGCACAGATACGCAGTATTTT.

In this sample, this clone turned up once. The chain joins TRBV24-1 to TRBJ1-1; D uncertain. Germline-derived CDR1 and CDR2 are KGHDR and SFDVKD. This CDR3 has 13 amino acids. The V end was cut by 5 bases, the J end by 7 bases, with 13 bases between. The CDR3 loop is CATSAENSFEAFF. The CDR3, as DNA: TGTGCCACCAGTGCAGAGAACAGTTTTGAAGCTTTCTTT.

V gene TRBV20-1 combines with J gene TRBJ2-7; D gene unclear. The ends were cut back, 3 bases at V and 4 bases at J, with 22 bases in the middle. This CDR3 is 16 amino acids long. CDR1 and CDR2 from the germline V gene are DFQATT and SNEGSKA (reference sequence). CDR3 sequence reads: CSASRAKRSGQYEQYF. Here the CDR3 DNA reads TGCAGTGCTAGTCGCGCCAAGAGGTCGGGTCAATACGAGCAGTACTTC.

The CDR3 coding sequence is TGTGCCAGCAGCGCCCGGGACAGAGACTATGGCTACACCTTC. Translating gives CASSARDRDYGYTF. V is TRBV3-1 (or the pseudogene TRBV3-2) and J is TRBJ1-2, with 7 bases lining up with TRBD1. V lost 5 bases to trimming and J lost 3 bases; unmatched junction nucleotides: 6. Germline V gene sequence: CDR1 LGHDT, CDR2 YNNKEL (reference sequence). The CDR3 loop spans 14 amino acids.

The genes are TRBV20-1 and TRBJ2-4; D call uncertain. Looked up from germline, CDR1 is DFQATT and CDR2 is SNEGSKA (reference sequence). The CDR3 runs to 10 residues. V was cut by 6 bases and J by 7 bases, with 7 bases left in between. The CDR3 nucleotides read TGCAGTGCAGCTAATAACATTCAGTACTTC. Translation gives CSAANNIQYF.

The chain uses TRBV29-1 and TRBJ2-7, with D uncertain. The CDR3 consists of 12 residues. The V gene lost 4 bases and the J gene lost 2 bases, with 9 bases spanning the gap. Germline values: CDR1 SQVTM, CDR2 ANQGSEA. The CDR3 reads CSVVPGTYEQYF. The CDR3 coding sequence is TGCAGCGTTGTTCCGGGTACCTACGAGCAGTACTTC.

This chain joins TRBV5-1 and TRBJ2-5; D gene unclear. The CDR3 extends over 13 amino acids. V lost 4 bases and J lost 1, with 8 bases in between. CDR1 and CDR2 from the germline V gene are SGHRS and YFSETQ. In nucleotides, the CDR3 is TGCGCCAGCAGCGTGACGGGCCAAGAGACCCAGTACTTC. Translation gives CASSVTGQETQYF.

The chain carries TRBV5-1 and TRBJ1-5; 7 bases agree with TRBD1. Germline CDR1 SGHRS, CDR2 YFSETQ. The CDR3 extends over 15 amino acids. J lost 2 bases, V lost 4 bases, and 6 bases had no gene match. As DNA, the CDR3 is TGCGCCAGCAGCCCGACCGGGACAGGCAATCAGCCCCAGCATTTT. Encoded protein: CASSPTGTGNQPQHF.

This rearrangement joins TRBV7-9 to TRBJ2-3, with D possibly TRBD2 on 6 matching bases. Trimming stripped 1 base from V and 5 bases from J, with 13 bases between. There are 15 residues in the CDR3. Germline loops: CDR1 SEHNR, CDR2 FQNEAQ (reference sequence). The CDR3 DNA reads as TGTGCCAGCAGCTTAGATGGTTTCGGGGGAGATACGCAGTATTTT. Translation gives CASSLDGFGGDTQYF.

V and J are TRBV5-1 and TRBJ1-1; no clear D gene. The CDR3 totals 14 residues. Germline lookup yields CDR1 SGHRS and CDR2 YFSETQ. V lost 5 bases and J lost 7, with 18 bases in between. Written as DNA, the CDR3 is TGCGCCAGCAGTGTGACCTCCAGGATTGGTGAAGCTTTCTTT. Protein product: CASSVTSRIGEAFF.

This clone was found a few times. The chain joins TRBV29-1 to TRBJ2-1; TRBD2 aligns across 10 bases. The CDR3 has 16 residues. Germline CDR1 SQVTM, CDR2 ANQGSEA. Unmatched junction bases numbered 9, after V lost 5 bases and J lost 2 bases. The CDR3 region is CSVKPGLAAAYNEQFF. The CDR3 coding sequence is TGCAGCGTTAAACCCGGACTAGCGGCCGCCTACAATGAGCAGTTCTTC.

About this clone itself: An end of the junction differs from the germline gene, which may be a read error. The chain combines TRBV4-1 with TRBJ2-4; D not resolved. CDR1 and CDR2 from the germline V gene are MGHRA and YSYEKL. The CDR3 is made up of 12 amino acids. The chain's CDR3 is CASSQEESTISF. CDR3 nucleotide sequence: TGCGCCAGCAGCCAAGAAGAAAGCACTATAAGCTTC.

The chain recombines TRBV5-1 with TRBJ1-4, with 7 bases aligning to TRBD1. This CDR3 is built from 14 residues. With V trimmed by 4 bases and J by 7 bases, 7 bases remained unmatched. Germline lookup yields CDR1 SGHRS and CDR2 YFSETQ. CDR3 sequence (DNA): TGCGCCAGCAGCCGACAGGGTGCTAGTGAAAAACTGTTTTTT. This gives the protein CASSRQGASEKLFF.

J is TRBJ2-7 and V is TRBV2; 9 bases agree with TRBD1. The CDR3 consists of 13 residues. Trimming took 8 bases from V and 6 from J; bases not matched to a gene: 8. In germline, CDR1 is SNHLY, CDR2 FYNNEI. The CDR3 region has the DNA TGTGCCAGCTTCCGGGACAGGGATGGCGAGCAGTACTTC. This encodes CASFRDRDGEQYF.

This rearrangement joins TRBV4-1 to TRBJ1-1, with 7 nucleotides matching TRBD1. The length of the CDR3 is 14 residues. The V gene end was trimmed by 2 bases and the J gene end by 5 bases; junction bases not matched to a gene: 5. Germline V gene lookup returns CDR1 MGHRA and CDR2 YSYEKL. The CDR3 is CASSQFPRGTEAFF. The CDR3 DNA reads TGCGCCAGCAGCCAATTCCCCAGGGGGACTGAAGCTTTCTTT.

The chain is built from TRBV10-1 and TRBJ2-2; TRBD1 is a possible D gene (6 bases). CDR1 and CDR2 from the germline V gene are WNHNN and SYGVQD (reference sequence). V was pared by 3 bases and J by 5 bases, with 10 bases between. The CDR3 sequence is 14 residues long. Written as DNA, the CDR3 is TGCGCCAGCAGTGAACAGGGAATTACCGGGGAGCTGTTTTTT. This codes for CASSEQGITGELFF.

CDR3 residues: CASSQVQGGYTF. CDR3 in DNA: TGTGCCAGCAGCCAAGTTCAGGGTGGCTACACCTTC. V gene TRBV4-2 combines with J gene TRBJ1-2; weak D call: TRBD1 (5 bases). Between the trimmed V and J ends, which lost 1 base and 7 bases, there was a span of 7 bases. The CDR3 loop spans 12 amino acids. Germline V CDR1 and CDR2: LGHNA, YNFKEQ.

The J gene is TRBJ1-1, the V gene TRBV18; D gene unclear. Germline V gives CDR1 KGHSH, CDR2 LQKENI. The CDR3 runs 14 residues. Trimming took off 0 bases at V and 1 base at J, with 6 bases between the two ends. DNA for the CDR3: TGTGCCAGCTCACCACCGGGGAGGAACACTGAAGCTTTCTTT. Encoded protein: CASSPPGRNTEAFF.

CDR3 amino acids: CASSDHLNTEAFF. In nucleotides, the CDR3 is TGTGCCAGCAGTGACCATTTGAACACTGAAGCTTTCTTT. This chain connects TRBV6-1 to TRBJ1-1; D gene uncertain. The ends were cut back, 3 bases at V and 0 bases at J, with 5 bases in the middle. This CDR3 region has 13 residues. CDR1 MNHNS and CDR2 SASEGT come from the germline V gene.

This chain joins TRBV29-1 and TRBJ1-1, with 7 bases aligning to TRBD1. With V trimmed by 7 bases and J by 1 base, 6 bases remained unmatched. Germline lookup yields CDR1 SQVTM and CDR2 ANQGSEA. The CDR3 runs 13 residues. The CDR3 nucleotides are TGCAGCGCCAAAGGACAGGCGAACACTGAAGCTTTCTTT. Encoded protein: CSAKGQANTEAFF.

The CDR3 nucleotides read TGCGCCAGCAGCCAACGGGAATCGACAGGGGCCTACGATGAGCAGTACTTC. It specifies CASSQRESTGAYDEQYF. V usage is TRBV4-1 and J usage is TRBJ2-7; 8 nucleotides match TRBD1. CDR1 is MGHRA and CDR2 is YSYEKL in the germline V gene. This CDR3 has 17 amino acids. V trimming: 2 bases; J trimming: 7 bases; junction bases outside the gene matches: 16.

The gene calls are TRBV6-1 and TRBJ2-7; 9 bases match TRBD1. Trimming cost V 4 bases and J 3 bases; bases outside gene matches: 16. The germline V gene has CDR1 MNHNS and CDR2 SASEGT. The CDR3 is made up of 18 amino acids. The CDR3 here is CASSVPFWQGQGHYEQYF. The CDR3 coding sequence is TGTGCCAGCAGTGTTCCTTTTTGGCAGGGACAGGGCCACTACGAGCAGTACTTC.

This rearrangement joins TRBV7-8 to TRBJ2-7; 9 bases align to TRBD1. The length of the CDR3 is 16 residues. Germline V gene sequence: CDR1 SGHVS, CDR2 FQNEAQ. J lost 5 bases, V lost 5 bases, and 13 bases had no gene match. The CDR3 nucleotides are TGTGCCAGCAGCACTATCGACAGGGGGGTTTGGGACGAGCAGTACTTC. This translates into CASSTIDRGVWDEQYF.

The J gene is TRBJ1-6, the V gene TRBV2; TRBD1 agrees at 8 bases. V was clipped by 5 bases and J by 10 bases; unmatched bases: 7. Germline V lookup: CDR1 SNHLY, CDR2 FYNNEI. This CDR3 contains 14 residues. CDR3 in DNA: TGTGCCAGCAGTCTGACAGGGGCTCGGTCACCCCTCCACTTT. Protein product: CASSLTGARSPLHF.

The gene calls are TRBV6-5 and TRBJ1-1, with D unresolved. The CDR3 has 13 residues. The germline gives CDR1 MNHEY, CDR2 SVGAGI. V lost 5 bases, J lost 1 base, and 8 bases lay in between. CDR3 residues: CASSLERNTEAFF. For the CDR3, the DNA is TGTGCCAGCAGTCTCGAGAGGAACACTGAAGCTTTCTTT.

This clone is medium-sized in the sample. This chain joins TRBV18 and TRBJ2-3; 10 bases match TRBD2. CDR1 and CDR2 from the germline V gene are KGHSH and LQKENI. The CDR3 is 15 amino acids. V shed 3 bases and J 3 bases; nucleotides not matched to a gene: 3. In DNA, the CDR3 is TGTGCCAGCTCACCCCCGGGACTAGCGACAGATACGCAGTATTTT. It yields the protein CASSPPGLATDTQYF.

The V and J genes are TRBV11-3 and TRBJ2-2; 8 bases match TRBD1. There are 15 residues in the CDR3. The germline CDR1 and CDR2 sequences are SGHNT and YENEEA. The ends lost 5 bases at V and 1 base at J; junction bases unmatched: 3. The DNA for the CDR3 is TGTGCCAGCAGCCCCGACAGGGGGAACACCGGGGAGCTGTTTTTT. It codes for CASSPDRGNTGELFF. The whole variable domain, filled in from reference TRBV11-3 and TRBJ2-2, reads EAGVVQSPRYKIIEKKQPVAFWCNPISGHNTLYWYLQNLGQGPELLIRYENEEAVDDSQLPKDRFSAERLKGVDSTLKIQPAELGDSAVYLCASSPDRGNTGELFFGEGSRLTVL.

Notes on this clone: A junction boundary mismatches the germline segment, possibly from a read error. J is TRBJ2-7 and V is TRBV6-2 or TRBV6-3, with 9 bases that match TRBD2. The CDR3 runs 15 residues. Germline V gene data show CDR1 as MNHEY and CDR2 as SVGEGT. The CDR3 coding sequence is TGTGCCAGCAGTTACGTTGCGGGAGGGCCTCCCCGCTTAGACTTC. It specifies CASSYVAGGPPRLDF.

J is TRBJ2-3 and V is TRBV19, with D possibly TRBD2 on 6 matching bases. The CDR3 loop spans 15 amino acids. CDR1 is LNHDA and CDR2 is SQIVND in the germline V gene (reference sequence). V was shortened by 6 bases and J by 0 bases, with 13 bases between the two germline ends. CDR3 bases: TGTGCCAGTAGCACGAGGAGGGAGAGCACAGATACGCAGTATTTT. It specifies CASSTRRESTDTQYF. The variable domain in full, completed from reference TRBV19 and TRBJ2-3, reads DGGITQSPKYLFRKEGQNVTLSCEQNLNHDAMYWYRQDPGQGLRLIYYSQIVNDFQKGDIAEGYSVSREKKESFPLTVTSAQKNPTAFYLCASSTRRESTDTQYFGPGTRLTVL.

The rearrangement uses TRBV28 and TRBJ1-1; D is undetermined. Trimming took off 3 bases at V and 4 bases at J, with 6 bases between the two ends. Germline-derived CDR1 and CDR2 are MDHEN and SYDVKM. CDR3 size: 12 residues. CDR3 residues: CASSFGSTEAFF. CDR3 DNA: TGTGCCAGCAGTTTTGGGAGCACTGAAGCTTTCTTT.

The chain joins TRBV6-6 to TRBJ2-1; 9 bases are a match to TRBD1. V lost 6 bases to trimming and J lost 3 bases; unmatched junction nucleotides: 24. The germline CDR1 and CDR2 sequences are MNHNY and SVGAGI (reference sequence). This CDR3 is 21 amino acids long. CDR3 protein: CASSRPYRGLAKGALYNEQFF. The CDR3 DNA reads as TGTGCCAGCAGCCGTCCCTACAGGGGGCTGGCTAAAGGGGCCCTCTACAATGAGCAGTTCTTC.